Listed below are T cell receptor beta chains from one sample, sequenced in a study of prognosis after radiotherapy for stage I lung cancer. One entry per CDR3 protein results from TCRdb running MiXCR on the multiplex PCR reads. The sample records 25,000 to 30,000 distinct CDR3 sequences, about 41% being singletons. The input for sequencing was PBMCs, taken before or after stereotactic body radiation therapy (not recorded which). These TCRs come from a donor over 45 with non-small cell lung cancer. Both conserved end residues are part of each CDR3. The order of the fields is CDR3 length, D gene, V gene, J gene, clone size, CDR3 protein, CDR3 DNA. The D gene is left open where the match is weak. The size entry is marked missing in some rows and otherwise reads once, few, many or a size class.

cdr3_length: 17; d_call: TRBD2; v_call: TRBV28; j_call: TRBJ2-1; clone_size: -; cdr3_aa: CASRGTSGRPRVGEQFF; cdr3_nt: TGTGCCAGCCGAGGGACTAGCGGGAGGCCCCGAGTAGGTGAGCAGTTCTTC
cdr3_length: 13; d_call: -; v_call: TRBV27; j_call: TRBJ2-5; clone_size: -; cdr3_aa: CASRDYSQETQYF; cdr3_nt: TGTGCCAGCAGGGACTACAGCCAAGAGACCCAGTACTTC
cdr3_length: 15; d_call: TRBD2; v_call: TRBV7-6; j_call: TRBJ2-1; clone_size: many; cdr3_aa: CASSSGTSGNNEQFF; cdr3_nt: TGTGCCAGCAGCTCCGGGACTAGCGGAAACAATGAGCAGTTCTTC
cdr3_length: 14; d_call: -; v_call: TRBV12-3/TRBV12-4; j_call: TRBJ2-5; clone_size: many; cdr3_aa: CASSLGLTQETQYF; cdr3_nt: TGTGCCAGCAGCCTAGGGCTAACACAAGAGACCCAGTACTTC
cdr3_length: 13; d_call: -; v_call: TRBV20-1; j_call: TRBJ2-5; clone_size: many; cdr3_aa: CSARDSGPETQYF; cdr3_nt: TGCAGTGCTAGAGATTCGGGGCCCGAGACCCAGTACTTC
cdr3_length: 16; d_call: TRBD2; v_call: TRBV2; j_call: TRBJ2-1; clone_size: -; cdr3_aa: CASSSGLAWDYNEQFF; cdr3_nt: TGTGCCAGCAGTTCCGGACTAGCGTGGGATTACAATGAGCAGTTCTTC
cdr3_length: 16; d_call: -; v_call: TRBV6-2/TRBV6-3; j_call: TRBJ2-2; clone_size: -; cdr3_aa: CASSVLAGGSTVELLF; cdr3_nt: TGTGCCAGCAGTGTACTAGCTGGGGGATCCACCGTGGAGCTGCTTTTT
cdr3_length: 12; d_call: -; v_call: TRBV19; j_call: TRBJ2-2; clone_size: many; cdr3_aa: CASRLDTGELFF; cdr3_nt: TGTGCCAGTAGGCTCGACACCGGGGAGCTGTTTTTT
cdr3_length: 15; d_call: -; v_call: TRBV6-1; j_call: TRBJ2-7; clone_size: -; cdr3_aa: CASSPPAGGWYEQYF; cdr3_nt: TGTGCCAGCAGCCCCCCCGCAGGGGGGTGGTACGAGCAGTACTTC
cdr3_length: 13; d_call: -; v_call: TRBV30; j_call: TRBJ1-3; clone_size: many; cdr3_aa: CACSMGGGNTIYF; cdr3_nt: TGTGCCTGCAGCATGGGAGGCGGAAACACCATATATTTT
cdr3_length: 18; d_call: TRBD2; v_call: TRBV7-8; j_call: TRBJ2-7; clone_size: -; cdr3_aa: CASSTRSGAGGPSYEQYF; cdr3_nt: TGTGCCAGCAGCACCCGGAGTGGCGCGGGAGGGCCATCCTACGAGCAGTACTTC
cdr3_length: 17; d_call: -; v_call: TRBV29-1; j_call: TRBJ2-6; clone_size: few; cdr3_aa: CSVAFGTSISGANVLTF; cdr3_nt: TGCAGCGTTGCTTTTGGGACTTCCATCTCTGGGGCCAACGTCCTGACTTTC
cdr3_length: 15; d_call: -; v_call: TRBV7-6; j_call: TRBJ2-3; clone_size: many; cdr3_aa: CASSNIGGHTDTQYF; cdr3_nt: TGTGCCAGCAGCAACATCGGGGGGCACACAGATACGCAGTATTTT
cdr3_length: 12; d_call: TRBD2; v_call: TRBV20-1; j_call: TRBJ2-7; clone_size: once; cdr3_aa: CSVPSGSTEQYF; cdr3_nt: TGCAGTGTTCCTAGCGGGAGTACCGAGCAGTACTTC
cdr3_length: 12; d_call: -; v_call: TRBV11-3; j_call: TRBJ2-7; clone_size: -; cdr3_aa: CASSSMTDEQYF; cdr3_nt: TGTGCCAGCAGCTCAATGACGGACGAGCAGTACTTC
cdr3_length: 15; d_call: TRBD1; v_call: TRBV28; j_call: TRBJ1-6; clone_size: -; cdr3_aa: CAISSGQGSGSPFHF; cdr3_nt: TGTGCCATCAGTTCCGGACAGGGGTCAGGGTCACCCTTCCACTTT
cdr3_length: 14; d_call: -; v_call: TRBV3-1; j_call: TRBJ2-7; clone_size: -; cdr3_aa: CASSFGQGGSEQYF; cdr3_nt: TGTGCCAGCAGCTTCGGACAGGGAGGGAGCGAGCAGTACTTC
cdr3_length: 14; d_call: TRBD1; v_call: TRBV6-1; j_call: TRBJ1-5; clone_size: many; cdr3_aa: CASSIGQGWQPQHF; cdr3_nt: TGTGCCAGCAGTATTGGACAGGGTTGGCAGCCCCAGCATTTT
cdr3_length: 15; d_call: -; v_call: TRBV18; j_call: TRBJ1-2; clone_size: many; cdr3_aa: CASSPRVWGADGYTF; cdr3_nt: TGTGCCAGCTCACCACGGGTGTGGGGCGCTGATGGCTACACCTTC
cdr3_length: 11; d_call: -; v_call: TRBV20-1; j_call: TRBJ1-2; clone_size: many; cdr3_aa: CSAKWGNGYTF; cdr3_nt: TGCAGTGCTAAGTGGGGGAACGGCTACACCTTC
cdr3_length: 15; d_call: TRBD1; v_call: TRBV15; j_call: TRBJ2-5; clone_size: many; cdr3_aa: CATSRAGQVEETQYF; cdr3_nt: TGTGCCACCAGCAGAGCGGGACAGGTGGAAGAGACCCAGTACTTC
cdr3_length: 13; d_call: -; v_call: TRBV20-1; j_call: TRBJ1-6; clone_size: -; cdr3_aa: CSASPGMYSPLHF; cdr3_nt: TGCAGTGCAAGTCCGGGGATGTATTCACCCCTCCACTTT
cdr3_length: 14; d_call: TRBD2; v_call: TRBV6-1; j_call: TRBJ2-3; clone_size: many; cdr3_aa: CASSEGLAGDTQYF; cdr3_nt: TGTGCCAGCAGTGAAGGACTAGCGGGAGATACGCAGTATTTT
cdr3_length: 12; d_call: -; v_call: TRBV12-5; j_call: TRBJ2-7; clone_size: -; cdr3_aa: CASGRGAREQYF; cdr3_nt: TGTGCTAGTGGTCGTGGAGCTCGGGAGCAGTACTTC
cdr3_length: 13; d_call: TRBD1; v_call: TRBV12-3/TRBV12-4; j_call: TRBJ1-2; clone_size: -; cdr3_aa: CASIPGTGNGYTF; cdr3_nt: TGTGCCAGCATACCCGGGACAGGGAATGGCTACACCTTC
cdr3_length: 14; d_call: TRBD1; v_call: TRBV14; j_call: TRBJ2-1; clone_size: many; cdr3_aa: CASSWGQGANEQFF; cdr3_nt: TGTGCCAGTTCTTGGGGACAGGGGGCCAATGAGCAGTTCTTC
cdr3_length: 12; d_call: -; v_call: TRBV12-3/TRBV12-4; j_call: TRBJ1-1; clone_size: many; cdr3_aa: CATSPVNTEAFF; cdr3_nt: TGTGCCACCAGTCCAGTGAACACTGAAGCTTTCTTT
cdr3_length: 15; d_call: -; v_call: TRBV12-3/TRBV12-4; j_call: TRBJ2-2; clone_size: -; cdr3_aa: CASSPRYGLTGELFF; cdr3_nt: TGTGCCAGCAGTCCCCGGTACGGACTCACCGGTGAGCTGTTTTTT
cdr3_length: 15; d_call: TRBD2; v_call: TRBV5-1; j_call: TRBJ2-7; clone_size: many; cdr3_aa: CASSLAGAGAYEQYF; cdr3_nt: TGCGCCAGCAGCTTGGCCGGGGCGGGAGCCTACGAGCAGTACTTC
cdr3_length: 13; d_call: -; v_call: TRBV7-6; j_call: TRBJ2-1; clone_size: many; cdr3_aa: CASSLSRRNEQFF; cdr3_nt: TGTGCCAGCAGCTTAAGTCGGCGGAATGAGCAGTTCTTC
cdr3_length: 14; d_call: -; v_call: TRBV20-1; j_call: TRBJ1-4; clone_size: many; cdr3_aa: CSARDTATNEKLFF; cdr3_nt: TGCAGTGCTAGGGACACTGCAACTAATGAAAAACTGTTTTTT
cdr3_length: 16; d_call: -; v_call: TRBV6-2/TRBV6-3; j_call: TRBJ2-2; clone_size: -; cdr3_aa: CASSSPAKPVAGELFF; cdr3_nt: TGTGCCAGCAGTTCTCCAGCGAAACCTGTCGCCGGGGAGCTGTTTTTT
cdr3_length: 14; d_call: TRBD1; v_call: TRBV5-1; j_call: TRBJ1-1; clone_size: many; cdr3_aa: CASSWGQANTEAFF; cdr3_nt: TGCGCCAGCAGCTGGGGACAGGCGAACACTGAAGCTTTCTTT
cdr3_length: 14; d_call: -; v_call: TRBV20-1; j_call: TRBJ2-2; clone_size: -; cdr3_aa: CSATAGARTVELFF; cdr3_nt: TGCAGTGCTACCGCGGGGGCTCGCACCGTTGAGCTGTTTTTT
cdr3_length: 13; d_call: -; v_call: TRBV20-1; j_call: TRBJ1-1; clone_size: many; cdr3_aa: CSAREELNTEAFF; cdr3_nt: TGCAGTGCTAGAGAAGAGCTAAACACTGAAGCTTTCTTT
cdr3_length: 15; d_call: -; v_call: TRBV20-1; j_call: TRBJ2-1; clone_size: once; cdr3_aa: CSARDIRLASNEQFF; cdr3_nt: TGCAGTGCTAGAGATATAAGGCTAGCGTCCAATGAGCAGTTCTTC
cdr3_length: 15; d_call: -; v_call: TRBV6-1; j_call: TRBJ2-2; clone_size: many; cdr3_aa: CASKWGRLSTGELFF; cdr3_nt: TGTGCCAGCAAATGGGGGCGCTTGTCCACCGGGGAGCTGTTTTTT
cdr3_length: 15; d_call: -; v_call: TRBV19; j_call: TRBJ2-5; clone_size: many; cdr3_aa: CASSPLGGAQETQYF; cdr3_nt: TGTGCCAGTAGCCCCCTAGGAGGGGCCCAAGAGACCCAGTACTTC
cdr3_length: 14; d_call: -; v_call: TRBV2; j_call: TRBJ2-7; clone_size: many; cdr3_aa: CASSVQADYYEQYF; cdr3_nt: TGTGCCAGCAGTGTCCAGGCCGACTACTACGAGCAGTACTTC
cdr3_length: 17; d_call: TRBD1; v_call: TRBV6-1; j_call: TRBJ1-2; clone_size: medium-sized; cdr3_aa: CASSEAISTTGGDGYTF; cdr3_nt: TGTGCCAGCAGTGAAGCCATAAGTACGACAGGGGGGGATGGCTACACCTTC
cdr3_length: 14; d_call: TRBD1; v_call: TRBV30; j_call: TRBJ1-6; clone_size: many; cdr3_aa: CAWSVDRVGSPLHF; cdr3_nt: TGTGCCTGGAGTGTGGACAGGGTCGGTTCACCCCTCCACTTT
cdr3_length: 14; d_call: -; v_call: TRBV24-1; j_call: TRBJ1-3; clone_size: many; cdr3_aa: CATSDSPPGNTIYF; cdr3_nt: TGTGCCACCAGTGATTCCCCACCTGGAAACACCATATATTTT
cdr3_length: 14; d_call: -; v_call: TRBV30; j_call: TRBJ2-7; clone_size: many; cdr3_aa: CAWSVDDSRGEQYF; cdr3_nt: TGTGCCTGGAGTGTTGATGATTCCCGAGGCGAGCAGTACTTC
cdr3_length: 16; d_call: TRBD1; v_call: TRBV28; j_call: TRBJ2-7; clone_size: many; cdr3_aa: CASSFGVGQVSYEQYF; cdr3_nt: TGTGCCAGCAGTTTTGGGGTCGGACAGGTCTCCTACGAGCAGTACTTC